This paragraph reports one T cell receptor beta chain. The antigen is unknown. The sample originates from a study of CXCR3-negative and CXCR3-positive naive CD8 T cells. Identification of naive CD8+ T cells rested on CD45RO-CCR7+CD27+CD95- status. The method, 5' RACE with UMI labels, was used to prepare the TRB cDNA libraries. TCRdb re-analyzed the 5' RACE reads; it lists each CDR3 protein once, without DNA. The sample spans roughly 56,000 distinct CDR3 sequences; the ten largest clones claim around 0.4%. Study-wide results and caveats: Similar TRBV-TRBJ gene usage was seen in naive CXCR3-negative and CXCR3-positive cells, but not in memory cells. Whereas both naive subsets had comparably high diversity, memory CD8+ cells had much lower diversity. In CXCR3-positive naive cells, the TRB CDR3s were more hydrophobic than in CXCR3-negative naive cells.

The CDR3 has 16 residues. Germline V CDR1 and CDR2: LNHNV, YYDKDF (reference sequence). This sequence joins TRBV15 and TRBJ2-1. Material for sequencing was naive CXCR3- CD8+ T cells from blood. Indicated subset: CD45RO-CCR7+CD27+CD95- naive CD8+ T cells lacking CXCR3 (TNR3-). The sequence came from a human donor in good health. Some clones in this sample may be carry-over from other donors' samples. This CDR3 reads CATSRDLQVSYNEQFF.